This passage covers 32 T cell receptor beta chains from one sample sequenced in a study of blood T cell repertoires in COVID-19. Some clones are missing from TCRdb's copy, which holds only in-frame ones; the method was immunoSEQ multiplex PCR. The sample contains some 250,000 clones, roughly 90% of which appear only once. Specimen: peripheral blood. These receptors originate from a man aged 25 to 40 with active or convalescent COVID-19.

The chain combines TRBV30 with TRBJ1-2; 7 nucleotides match TRBD1. Losses at the gene ends were 2 bases for V and 7 bases for J; bases not matched to a gene: 4. Germline CDR1 reads GTSNPN; CDR2 reads SVGIG (reference sequence). CDR3 length: 12 residues. Written as DNA, the CDR3 is TGTGCCTGGAGTTTAGGGGGCGGTGGCTACACCTTC. Its translation is CAWSLGGGGYTF.

The chain employs TRBV4-3 and TRBJ1-4; the D is unclear. Germline CDR1 is LGHNA and CDR2 is YSLEER. The V end was cut by 0 bases, the J end by 3 bases, with 8 bases between. The CDR3 spans 15 residues. The CDR3: CASSQDKTANEKLFF. CDR3 in DNA: TGCGCCAGCAGCCAAGATAAAACAGCTAATGAAAAACTGTTTTTT.

The chain joins TRBV7-3 to TRBJ2-1; D may be TRBD2 (6 bases). The CDR3 totals 16 residues. The V end was cut by 5 bases, the J end by 4 bases, with 18 bases between. The germline V gene encodes CDR1 SGHTA and CDR2 FQGTGA. DNA of the CDR3: TGTGCCAGCAGCCCCACCGGAGGGACCCCGTACAATGAGCAGTTCTTC. This translates into CASSPTGGTPYNEQFF.

The V call is TRBV30, the J call TRBJ1-4; 9 positions match TRBD1. The CDR3 runs to 13 residues. The V segment lost 5 bases and the J segment 7 bases; nucleotides outside the gene matches: 5. CDR1 is GTSNPN and CDR2 is SVGIG in the germline V gene (reference sequence). The CDR3, as DNA: TGTGCCTGGGAACAGGGGGCTGGTGAAAAACTGTTTTTT. It yields the protein CAWEQGAGEKLFF. The whole variable domain, filled in from reference TRBV30 and TRBJ1-4, reads SQTIHQWPATLVQPVGSPLSLECTVEGTSNPNLYWYRQAAGRGLQLLFYSVGIGQISSEVPQNLSASRPQDRQFILSSKKLLLSDSGFYLCAWEQGAGEKLFFGSGTQLSVL.

This chain joins TRBV27 and TRBJ1-1; tentative D call: TRBD1 (6 bases). The germline gives CDR1 MNHEY, CDR2 SMNVEV (reference sequence). V was trimmed by 3 bases and J by 4 bases, leaving 18 bases between them. The CDR3 sequence is 16 residues long. CDR3 DNA: TGTGCCAGCAGTTTGAGACAGGTCCACCGGAGCACTGAAGCTTTCTTT. Translation gives CASSLRQVHRSTEAFF.

The CDR3 bases are TGCGCCAGCAGCTTGTTTTCCACAGGGACGGAGACCCAGTACTTC. Its translation: CASSLFSTGTETQYF. V is TRBV5-1 and J is TRBJ2-5; TRBD1 might be the D (6 bases). This CDR3 has 15 amino acids. Germline assignment: CDR1 SGHRS and CDR2 YFSETQ. Trimming took off 1 base at V and 5 bases at J, with 15 bases between the two ends.

The chain combines TRBV7-8 with TRBJ2-7; 9 positions agree with TRBD1. Germline loops: CDR1 SGHVS, CDR2 FQNEAQ. The CDR3 runs 15 residues. V trimming: 1 base; J trimming: 2 bases; junction bases outside the gene matches: 3. The CDR3 nucleotides are TGTGCCAGCAGCTTAGTCGGACAGGGGCCCTACGAGCAGTACTTC. This gives the protein CASSLVGQGPYEQYF.

V is TRBV27 and J is TRBJ1-2; no clear D. This CDR3 has 21 residues. From germline, CDR1 is MNHEY and CDR2 SMNVEV (reference sequence). V gave up 0 bases and J gave up 8 bases, with 34 bases separating them. In nucleotides, the CDR3 is TGTGCCAGCAGTTTATCCTTCACTAGGCCTCACCCTTCGGGAACAGTTCGCGGCTACACCTTC. Its translation: CASSLSFTRPHPSGTVRGYTF.

A single count supports this clone. CDR3 sequence: CASSESGQVNTDTQYF. CDR3 DNA sequence: TGCGCCAGCAGTGAGTCGGGACAGGTTAACACAGATACGCAGTATTTT. The chain uses TRBV10-2 and TRBJ2-3; 8 nucleotides agree with TRBD1. The CDR3 loop spans 16 amino acids. The V gene's germline CDR1 is WSHSY and CDR2 SAAADI. With 0 bases clipped from V and 2 bases from J, the junction kept 4 bases outside the gene matches.

The chain joins TRBV2 to TRBJ2-5; 8 positions match TRBD1. The V segment lost 4 bases and the J segment 5 bases; nucleotides outside the gene matches: 9. Germline CDR1 and CDR2: SNHLY and FYNNEI. CDR3 length: 15 amino acids. CDR3 sequence: CASSGRTGTMETQYF. In nucleotides, the CDR3 is TGTGCCAGCAGTGGTAGGACAGGGACCATGGAGACCCAGTACTTC.

The J gene is TRBJ2-1, the V gene TRBV19, with TRBD2 as a possible D gene (5 bases). This CDR3 spans 13 amino acids. V lost 3 bases and J lost 12, with 15 bases in between. CDR1 is LNHDA, CDR2 SQIVND, per germline (reference sequence). The CDR3 nucleotides are TGTGCCAGTAGTATTCCGGGAAACCTTGGGCAGTTCTTC. Translating gives CASSIPGNLGQFF.

This rearrangement joins TRBV25-1 to TRBJ1-1; 9 positions match TRBD1. The CDR3 consists of 14 residues. V shed 7 bases and J 5 bases; nucleotides not matched to a gene: 8. Germline V gene data show CDR1 as MGHDK and CDR2 as SYGVNS. CDR3 in amino acids: CASTPGQGLTEAFF. CDR3 nucleotides: TGTGCCAGCACTCCGGGACAGGGTTTGACTGAAGCTTTCTTT.

Only a few counts were recorded for this clone. CDR3 sequence reads: CASSRTVVGTGELFF. The CDR3 DNA sequence: TGTGCCAGCAGCAGGACAGTTGTGGGCACCGGGGAGCTGTTTTTT. This rearrangement joins TRBV7-2 to TRBJ2-2; a weak D match, TRBD1 (6 bases). Germline V lookup: CDR1 SGHTA, CDR2 FQGNSA. Deletions cut 5 bases from V and 4 bases from J, with 14 bases between. CDR3 length: 15 amino acids.

This chain links TRBV30 with TRBJ1-1; maybe TRBD1 (6 bases). The CDR3 runs to 12 residues. CDR1 is GTSNPN and CDR2 is SVGIG in the germline V gene (reference sequence). V lost 1 base and J 7 bases, leaving 10 bases between the germline ends. The DNA for the CDR3 is TGTGCCTGGAGTGATGACAGGATTGAAGCTTTCTTT. Translating it yields CAWSDDRIEAFF.

This chain joins TRBV7-8 and TRBJ2-1; perhaps TRBD1 as D (6 bases). The germline V gene has CDR1 SGHVS and CDR2 FQNEAQ. V lost 5 bases, J lost 4 bases, and 15 bases lay in between. The CDR3 runs to 15 residues. The CDR3 DNA reads as TGTGCCAGCAGCCAGGACAGCTTAGCGTACAATGAGCAGTTCTTC. Translated, it gives CASSQDSLAYNEQFF.

The chain employs TRBV18 and TRBJ2-5; 10 nucleotides line up with TRBD2. The germline V gene encodes CDR1 KGHSH and CDR2 LQKENI. The CDR3 totals 16 residues. V gave up 3 bases and J gave up 2 bases; unmatched junction bases: 6. CDR3 DNA: TGTGCCAGCTCACCCCGCGGACTAGCGGAACAAGAGACCCAGTACTTC. Protein sequence: CASSPRGLAEQETQYF.

The chain has TRBV11-2 and TRBJ1-3; the D is unclear. The CDR3 extends over 15 amino acids. Between the trimmed V and J ends, which lost 3 bases and 0 bases, there was a span of 9 bases. CDR1 is SGHAT, CDR2 FQNNGV, per germline. CDR3 DNA: TGTGCCAGCAGCTTCAGTCAGGTCTCTGGAAACACCATATATTTT. Translating gives CASSFSQVSGNTIYF.

The chain recombines TRBV7-7 with TRBJ1-1; a weak D match, TRBD1 (5 bases). V gave up 5 bases and J gave up 0 bases, with 10 bases separating them. The germline gives CDR1 SSHAT, CDR2 FNYEAQ (reference sequence). The CDR3 is 14 residues long. This chain's CDR3 is CASSPGGMNTEAFF. CDR3 in DNA: TGTGCCAGCAGCCCGGGGGGGATGAACACTGAAGCTTTCTTT.

The CDR3 region is CASRQGPNYGYTF. The DNA for the CDR3 is TGTGCCAGCAGACAGGGACCCAACTATGGCTACACCTTC. The gene calls are TRBV7-2 and TRBJ1-2, with a possible D match to TRBD1 (6 bases). This CDR3 contains 13 residues. The germline gives CDR1 SGHTA, CDR2 FQGNSA. Trimming removed 6 bases at V and 2 bases at J, with 10 bases between. The full variable domain, its missing parts supplied by reference TRBV7-2 and TRBJ1-2, is GAGVSQSPSNKVTEKGKDVELRCDPISGHTALYWYRQSLGQGLEFLIYFQGNSAPDKSGLPSDRFSAERTGGSVSTLTIQRTQQEDSAVYLCASRQGPNYGYTFGSGTRLTVV.

CDR3 protein: CASSSTPRVAAVTDTQYF. Here the CDR3 DNA reads TGTGCCAGCAGCTCCACACCGAGGGTAGCGGCGGTCACAGATACGCAGTATTTT. The chain has TRBV13 and TRBJ2-3, with D maybe TRBD2 (6 bases). CDR1 and CDR2 (germline): PRHDT, FYEKMQ (reference sequence). V was pared by 4 bases and J by 2 bases, with 22 bases between. The length of the CDR3 is 18 residues.

The chain links TRBV6-5 to TRBJ1-4, with D perhaps TRBD1 (5 bases). The CDR3 runs 15 residues. In germline, CDR1 is MNHEY, CDR2 SVGAGI. V lost 6 bases, J lost 0 bases, and 11 bases lay in between. CDR3 sequence: CASSYDSATNEKLFF. The CDR3 nucleotides are TGTGCCAGCAGCTACGACAGTGCAACTAATGAAAAACTGTTTTTT.

The chain couples TRBV12-3 or TRBV12-4 to TRBJ2-1; tentative D call: TRBD1 (5 bases). Trimming pared 1 base from V and 8 bases from J, leaving 9 bases between. This CDR3 comprises 13 residues. The CDR3 nucleotides are TGTGCCAGCAGTTTAGTAAAACAGGATGAGCAGTTCTTC. It encodes CASSLVKQDEQFF.

This chain uses TRBV2 with TRBJ1-4; 8 bases are shared with TRBD1. J lost 15 bases, V lost 6 bases, and 6 bases had no gene match. Germline values: CDR1 SNHLY, CDR2 FYNNEI. The CDR3 is made up of 11 amino acids. This CDR3 is CASRQQGVVFF. The CDR3 region has the DNA TGTGCCAGCAGACAACAGGGGGTAGTGTTTTTT. Full variable domain (rest looked up from reference TRBV2 and TRBJ1-4): EPEVTQTPSHQVTQMGQEVILRCVPISNHLYFYWYRQILGQKVEFLVSFYNNEISEKSEIFDDQFSVERPDGSNFTLKIRSTKLEDSAMYFCASRQQGVVFFGSGTQLSVL.

The chain has TRBV5-4 and TRBJ1-6, with a weak D call TRBD1 (5 bases). The V end was cut by 5 bases, the J end by 6 bases, with 15 bases between. Germline loops: CDR1 SGHNT, CDR2 YYREEE (reference sequence). The CDR3 totals 15 residues. The CDR3: CASRKSGTGNSPLHF. The DNA for the CDR3 is TGTGCCAGCAGGAAGAGCGGGACGGGTAATTCACCCCTCCACTTT.

The chain recombines TRBV29-1 with TRBJ2-7, with 8 bases identical to TRBD1. V gave up 6 bases and J gave up 4 bases; unmatched junction bases: 8. This CDR3 has 13 amino acids. CDR1 SQVTM and CDR2 ANQGSEA come from the germline V gene. CDR3 DNA sequence: TGCAGCGTGACCCGGACAGGGCTATACGAGCAGTACTTC. Translating gives CSVTRTGLYEQYF.

The chain uses TRBV6-2 or TRBV6-3 and TRBJ1-3; TRBD1 matches at 8 bases. In germline, CDR1 is MNHEY, CDR2 SVGEGT. Germline trimming cut 5 bases from V and 7 bases from J; bases unmatched to any gene: 10. This CDR3 contains 15 residues. Here the CDR3 reads CASSGGTGSWNTIYF. CDR3 coding DNA: TGTGCCAGCAGTGGAGGGACAGGTTCTTGGAACACCATATATTTT.

In regard to this clone: Other DNA sequences in this specimen translate into the identical CDR3. CDR3 DNA sequence: TGCGCCAGCAGCTTGGCAGTCAATCAGCCCCAGCATTTT. The encoded protein is CASSLAVNQPQHF. The chain joins TRBV5-1 to TRBJ1-5; D not resolved. Trimming took off 0 bases at V and 3 bases at J, with 4 bases between the two ends. This CDR3 comprises 13 residues. The germline V gene encodes CDR1 SGHRS and CDR2 YFSETQ.

This chain connects TRBV5-6 to TRBJ1-5; TRBD1 matches 7 bases. Germline loops: CDR1 SGHDT, CDR2 YYEEEE. This CDR3 comprises 13 residues. Unmatched junction bases numbered 2, after V lost 3 bases and J lost 5 bases. CDR3 coding DNA: TGTGCCAGCAGCTGGGACAGACATCAGCCCCAGCATTTT. This translates into CASSWDRHQPQHF.

The chain uses TRBV4-2 and TRBJ2-3; a weak D match, TRBD1 (6 bases). With 3 bases removed from V and 0 bases from J, the gap between germline ends came to 13 bases. The CDR3 has 16 residues. Germline loops: CDR1 LGHNA, CDR2 YNFKEQ. CDR3 amino acids: CASSQTQGSSTDTQYF. CDR3 DNA sequence: TGTGCCAGCAGCCAGACCCAGGGGTCTAGCACAGATACGCAGTATTTT.

The rearrangement links TRBV5-4 to TRBJ1-1, with 11 bases that match TRBD1. The CDR3 consists of 16 residues. J gave up 6 bases and V 1 base, and 8 bases lay outside the gene matches. The V gene's germline CDR1 is SGHNT and CDR2 YYREEE (reference sequence). The CDR3 coding sequence is TGTGCCAGCAGCTTGAATTCGGGACAGGGGGTCCCTGAAGCTTTCTTT. Translation: CASSLNSGQGVPEAFF.

The chain couples TRBV6-4 to TRBJ2-7; 8 bases agree with TRBD1. Germline CDR1 and CDR2: MRHNA and SNTAGT. The trim removed 11 bases at V and 5 bases at J, leaving 5 bases unmatched. CDR3 length: 11 amino acids. The CDR3 region is CAGQGKDEQYF. The CDR3 coding sequence is TGTGCCGGACAGGGTAAGGACGAGCAGTACTTC.

V usage is TRBV12-1 and J usage is TRBJ2-1; TRBD2 reflects the table's D call only, with no check against the DNA. TRBV12-1 is a recognized pseudogene. The CDR3 has 17 amino acids. The CDR3 coding sequence is TGTGCCAGCAGCCCCCGCCCCGGACTTCTCAGAAACAATGAGCAGTTCTTC. Its translation is CASSPRPGLLRNNEQFF.